This T cell receptor beta chain stems from a study of somatic mutations in cytotoxic T cells in rheumatoid arthritis. Study conclusions and caveats: Clonality of CD8+ T cells, which was compared between rheumatoid arthritis patients and age-matched healthy controls, did not differ significantly. The modest underrepresentation of TRBV07 observed in rheumatoid arthritis patients was not subjected to multiple-comparison adjustment.

Regarding this clone: Its antigen remains unidentified.

Flow cytometry was used to check the purity of CD4+ and CD8+ cells, which had been isolated by positive magnetic bead selection. V lost 4 bases and J lost 6; bases outside the gene matches: 3. From germline, CDR1 is MNHNS and CDR2 SASEGT. The CDR3 totals 15 residues. Measured with immunoSEQ multiplex PCR; TCRdb has only the in-frame clones, and not every one. This table holds about 9,700 clones, about 81% found once. What was sequenced was CD8+ T cells sorted from blood. The clonotype was recovered from a woman in her forties or fifties in good health. The chain uses TRBV6-1 and TRBJ2-1; 13 bases are shared with TRBD2. The chain's CDR3 is CASSATSGGANEQFF. CDR3 coding DNA: TGTGCCAGCAGTGCCACTAGCGGGGGGGCCAATGAGCAGTTCTTC.